These 21 T cell receptor beta chains originate from one sample sequenced in a study of OX40 agonist ivuxolimab in advanced cancers. The method was immunoSEQ multiplex PCR; TCRdb's version includes in-frame clones alone and lacks a portion of them. The sample records several thousand clones, about 80% being singletons. The input for sequencing was CD4+ or CD8+ T cells sorted from blood, taken in a trial of the OX40 agonist ivuxolimab. These receptors were taken from an adult with an advanced solid tumor such as melanoma, head and neck, liver or kidney cancer.

This clone has a single count. This rearrangement joins TRBV27 to TRBJ1-2, with a weak D call TRBD1 (5 bases). V shed 6 bases and J shed 4 bases, with 12 bases lying between them. CDR1 MNHEY and CDR2 SMNVEV come from the germline V gene (reference sequence). This CDR3 has 13 amino acids. This CDR3 is CASSPRGSYGYTF. The CDR3 nucleotides read TGTGCCAGCAGCCCAAGGGGCAGCTATGGCTACACCTTC.

The rearrangement uses TRBV9 and TRBJ1-5; 7 nucleotides line up with TRBD1. Germline CDR1 SGDLS, CDR2 YYNGEE. V dropped 3 bases and J dropped 6; count of bases not matched to a gene: 9. This CDR3 has 15 residues. The CDR3 DNA is TGTGCCAGCAGCGCCTCGACAGGGCAGGGTCAGCCCCAGCATTTT. It is translated as CASSASTGQGQPQHF.

V is TRBV4-1 and J is TRBJ1-1; D might be TRBD1 (6 bases). V was cut by 2 bases and J by 0 bases, with 10 bases left in between. The CDR3 loop spans 15 amino acids. The germline V gene encodes CDR1 MGHRA and CDR2 YSYEKL. CDR3: CASSQYRVMNTEAFF. The CDR3, as DNA: TGCGCCAGCAGCCAATACAGGGTTATGAACACTGAAGCTTTCTTT.

The V gene is TRBV19, the J gene TRBJ1-1, with D uncertain. Trimming took 8 bases from V and 1 from J, leaving 11 bases between them. Germline CDR1 reads LNHDA; CDR2 reads SQIVND (reference sequence). The CDR3 spans 13 residues. CDR3 nucleotide sequence: TGTGCCAGTGTGGGAACGGGGAACACTGAAGCTTTCTTT. Residues: CASVGTGNTEAFF.

The chain carries TRBV9 and TRBJ2-2; 8 nucleotides match TRBD2. V was clipped by 0 bases and J by 5 bases; unmatched bases: 3. The CDR3 totals 15 residues. The germline V gene has CDR1 SGDLS and CDR2 YYNGEE. CDR3 amino acids: CASSVGSGGTGELFF. Here the CDR3 DNA reads TGTGCCAGCAGCGTAGGCAGCGGGGGAACCGGGGAGCTGTTTTTT.

The chain links TRBV19 to TRBJ2-7, with D perhaps TRBD2 (6 bases). With 3 bases removed from V and 5 bases from J, the gap between germline ends came to 14 bases. Germline V gives CDR1 LNHDA, CDR2 SQIVND (reference sequence). This CDR3 region has 14 residues. CDR3 loop: CASSIGPGVHEQYF. The CDR3 nucleotides are TGTGCCAGTAGTATTGGTCCGGGGGTCCACGAGCAGTACTTC.

V and J are TRBV10-3 and TRBJ1-3, with D unresolved. Trimming removed 6 bases from V and 2 bases from J, with 5 bases in between. Per germline, CDR1 ENHRY and CDR2 SYGVKD. CDR3 length: 12 amino acids. The CDR3 is CAIRSPGNTIYF. Written as DNA, the CDR3 is TGTGCCATCAGGTCCCCTGGAAACACCATATATTTT.

Only a few counts were recorded for this clone. The chain joins TRBV19 to TRBJ2-3; no clear D gene. In germline, CDR1 is LNHDA, CDR2 SQIVND (reference sequence). The CDR3 is 14 amino acids. The V end lost 0 bases, the J end lost 2 bases, and 6 bases lay between the germline ends. The CDR3 is CASSIDHLTDTQYF. In DNA form, the CDR3 reads TGTGCCAGTAGTATAGACCACCTCACAGATACGCAGTATTTT.

A note on this clone: One junction end does not reproduce the germline sequence, and a read error may be involved. The chain carries TRBV13 and TRBJ2-4; a weak D match, TRBD2 (5 bases). Looked up from germline, CDR1 is PRHDT and CDR2 is FYEKMQ (reference sequence). There are 14 residues in the CDR3. CDR3 nucleotide sequence: TGTGCCGGCAGCTTTATCGGGATTCGAAACATTCAGTACTTC. Translation gives CAGSFIGIRNIQYF.

The chain recombines TRBV19 with TRBJ2-5, with D perhaps TRBD2 (8 bases). The V gene's germline CDR1 is LNHDA and CDR2 SQIVND (reference sequence). This CDR3 contains 15 residues. Trimming pared 6 bases from V and 4 bases from J, leaving 18 bases between. The CDR3 DNA reads TGTGCCAGTAGCCTAACAGGGGCGGGAGGAGAGACCCAGTACTTC. Residues: CASSLTGAGGETQYF.

CDR3 sequence (DNA): TGTGCCAGCAGCTTAGGGACTAGTAGGGTCGGAGTTGGGGTTGACTACGAGCAGTACTTC. It encodes CASSLGTSRVGVGVDYEQYF. The V call is TRBV4-2, the J call TRBJ2-7; TRBD2 matches at 8 bases. This CDR3 is 20 amino acids long. Germline V gene lookup returns CDR1 LGHNA and CDR2 YNFKEQ. With V trimmed by 5 bases and J by 3 bases, 24 bases remained unmatched.

The chain links TRBV27 to TRBJ1-4; D is ambiguous. Germline lookup yields CDR1 MNHEY and CDR2 SMNVEV (reference sequence). The CDR3 has 15 residues. V was trimmed by 3 bases and J by 2 bases, leaving 10 bases between them. In DNA, the CDR3 is TGTGCCAGCAGTTTGGGAGCGGCGACTAATGAAAAACTGTTTTTT. Translating gives CASSLGAATNEKLFF.

In nucleotides, the CDR3 is TGTGCCAGCAGCTTACCTAGCGAGTCCTCCTACAATGAGCAGTTCTTC. It translates to CASSLPSESSYNEQFF. The chain is built from TRBV7-9 and TRBJ2-1, with D perhaps matching TRBD2 (6 bases). The germline V gene has CDR1 SEHNR and CDR2 FQNEAQ (reference sequence). V lost 2 bases to trimming and J lost 0 bases, with 11 bases between them. This CDR3 is built from 16 residues.

The rearrangement links TRBV4-1 to TRBJ2-3; unclear D gene. V gave up 3 bases and J gave up 1 base, with 8 bases separating them. CDR1 is MGHRA and CDR2 is YSYEKL in the germline V gene. The CDR3 consists of 14 residues. The CDR3 region is CASSHTHGTDTQYF. The CDR3 region has the DNA TGCGCCAGCAGCCACACCCACGGCACAGATACGCAGTATTTT.

The chain couples TRBV6-5 to TRBJ2-3; 7 bases are a match to TRBD2. The germline V gene encodes CDR1 MNHEY and CDR2 SVGAGI. The CDR3 sequence is 16 residues long. With 3 bases clipped from V and 2 bases from J, the junction kept 8 bases outside the gene matches. The CDR3 protein is CASSYFTGTNTDTQYF. CDR3 coding DNA: TGTGCCAGCAGTTATTTCACCGGGACTAACACAGATACGCAGTATTTT.

This CDR3 is CSVPYLTGGQETQYF. The CDR3 DNA reads as TGCAGCGTCCCTTACTTGACGGGGGGGCAAGAGACCCAGTACTTC. V gene TRBV29-1 combines with J gene TRBJ2-5; 8 bases are a match to TRBD2. Germline V gene lookup returns CDR1 SQVTM and CDR2 ANQGSEA. V lost 6 bases and J lost 2; bases outside the gene matches: 11. The CDR3 consists of 15 residues. Looking up the rest from reference TRBV29-1 and TRBJ2-5 gives the full variable domain: SAVISQKPSRDICQRGTSLTIQCQVDSQVTMMFWYRQQPGQSLTLIATANQGSEATYESGFVIDKFPISRPNLTFSTLTVSNMSPEDSSIYLCSVPYLTGGQETQYFGPGTRLLVL.

V and J are TRBV11-1 and TRBJ2-7, with D possibly being TRBD1 (6 bases). The V gene lost 1 base and the J gene lost 6 bases, with 13 bases spanning the gap. This CDR3 comprises 14 residues. CDR1 SGHAT and CDR2 FQDESV come from the germline V gene (reference sequence). This chain's CDR3 is CASSLEAGVPEQYF. CDR3 in DNA: TGTGCCAGCAGCTTAGAGGCAGGGGTTCCCGAGCAGTACTTC.

This sequence joins TRBV27 and TRBJ1-1; no firm D call. Looked up from germline, CDR1 is MNHEY and CDR2 is SMNVEV (reference sequence). The CDR3 sequence is 14 residues long. Trimming pared 3 bases from V and 7 bases from J, leaving 15 bases between. The CDR3 bases are TGTGCCAGCAGTTTGGGCGCAACGACCGGTGAAGCTTTCTTT. This codes for CASSLGATTGEAFF.

This clone was detected once. The chain carries TRBV5-4 and TRBJ1-2; D is ambiguous. Trimming took off 7 bases at V and 4 bases at J, with 20 bases between the two ends. CDR1 SGHNT and CDR2 YYREEE come from the germline V gene (reference sequence). The CDR3 runs 15 residues. CDR3 bases: TGTGCCAGCCATTTACACCCAGGAAAGACCTATGGCTACACCTTC. Amino acids: CASHLHPGKTYGYTF.

The sample holds a few counts of this clone. J is TRBJ2-1 and V is TRBV9; 9 bases match TRBD2. The CDR3 is 16 residues long. Germline lookup yields CDR1 SGDLS and CDR2 YYNGEE. J was trimmed by 6 bases and V by 0 bases; bases with no gene match: 7. CDR3 in amino acids: CASSVASGGLVNEQFF. The CDR3, as DNA: TGTGCCAGCAGCGTAGCCAGCGGGGGGCTGGTCAATGAGCAGTTCTTC.

The chain combines TRBV7-9 with TRBJ2-3, with D maybe TRBD2 (5 bases). CDR1 is SEHNR and CDR2 is FQNEAQ in the germline V gene (reference sequence). This CDR3 contains 14 residues. V lost 0 bases and J lost 3, with 7 bases in between. For the CDR3, the DNA is TGTGCCAGCAGCTTAGCAGCGGCAACAGATACGCAGTATTTT. Encoded protein: CASSLAAATDTQYF.